These 20 T cell receptor beta chains share one sample of origin, sequenced in a study of T cells expressing NK-cell markers. TCRdb reprocessed the 5' RACE reads, keeping one entry per CDR3 protein, no DNA. Recorded here are 450,000 to 600,000 distinct CDR3 sequences; the top ten clones represent less than 4.5%. Sequenced input: blood T cells: a sorted CD56 or NKG2C T cell subset, CD4+ or CD8+ T cells, or bulk PBMC T cells (not recorded which). Receptor source: a man younger than 35 in good health.

The rearrangement links TRBV9 to TRBJ2-1; TCRdb's D call of TRBD1 is untestable without DNA. The CDR3 spans 16 residues. Per the germline V gene, CDR1 is SGDLS and CDR2 is YYNGEE. The chain's CDR3 is CASSPGTPAPTNEQFF.

J is TRBJ1-2 and V is TRBV16. CDR1 and CDR2 (germline): KGHSY, FQNENV. The CDR3 is 14 amino acids. The CDR3 reads CASSPYNVGYGYTF.

The rearrangement uses TRBV6-5 and TRBJ1-6. The CDR3 runs 14 residues. Germline CDR1 reads MNHEY; CDR2 reads SVGAGI. CDR3 region: CASSTQGGSSPLHF.

This chain joins TRBV7-6 and TRBJ2-3; TCRdb indicates TRBD2, and absent DNA this call remains unverified. There are 19 residues in the CDR3. The V gene's germline CDR1 is SGHVS and CDR2 FNYEAQ. This chain's CDR3 is CASSPTPLAALVLTDTQYF.

V gene TRBV9 combines with J gene TRBJ1-3. The CDR3 is 15 residues long. The germline V gene encodes CDR1 SGDLS and CDR2 YYNGEE. The CDR3 protein is CASSARASSGNTIYF.

This chain uses TRBV12-3 or TRBV12-4 with TRBJ2-1. The CDR3 is 14 residues long. CDR3 residues: CASSIRQLYNEQFF.

The chain has TRBV15 and TRBJ2-1; there is no DNA to check the TCRdb D call of TRBD1. Germline CDR1 and CDR2: LNHNV and YYDKDF (reference sequence). This CDR3 comprises 15 residues. The CDR3: CATSRRQGYGDEQFF.

This chain joins TRBV4-1 and TRBJ1-6; the D gene TCRdb calls, TRBD1, cannot be checked with no DNA. From germline, CDR1 is MGHRA and CDR2 YSYEKL. The CDR3 has 16 residues. The CDR3 spells CASSQGAGHTDSPLHF.

This chain uses TRBV11-2 with TRBJ2-1; TCRdb proposes TRBD2, but this gene call is untestable without DNA. Germline values: CDR1 SGHAT, CDR2 FQNNGV. The CDR3 consists of 15 residues. CDR3 protein: CASSSIAGKWYEQFF.

V gene TRBV5-1 combines with J gene TRBJ2-5; without DNA, the TCRdb call of TRBD1 cannot be checked. The CDR3 covers 16 residues. CDR1 is SGHRS, CDR2 YFSETQ, per germline. This chain's CDR3 is CASRFREPKVQETQYF.

V usage is TRBV3-1 and J usage is TRBJ2-5; TCRdb outputs TRBD1, but without DNA this stays unchecked. CDR1 is LGHDT, CDR2 YNNKEL, per germline (reference sequence). The CDR3 totals 16 residues. The CDR3 sequence: CASSQDSPHRPETQYF.

The chain has TRBV5-1 and TRBJ2-3; with no DNA, the TCRdb D assignment of TRBD1 cannot be verified. The CDR3 totals 12 residues. Germline CDR1 reads SGHRS; CDR2 reads YFSETQ. CDR3 loop: CASSPLSGGQYF.

V and J are TRBV5-6 and TRBJ2-3. Germline V lookup: CDR1 SGHDT, CDR2 YYEEEE. The CDR3 runs to 16 residues. CDR3 sequence reads: CASSLVQGSVADTQYF.

The chain is built from TRBV29-1 and TRBJ2-1; TCRdb picks TRBD1, but there is no DNA to check that call. Looked up from germline, CDR1 is SQVTM and CDR2 is ANQGSEA. This CDR3 has 16 amino acids. This CDR3 reads CSVEKSGQGRLNEQFF.

The chain recombines TRBV11-2 with TRBJ2-3; TCRdb designates TRBD2, a call that cannot be tested without DNA. The CDR3 is 17 amino acids. Germline loops: CDR1 SGHAT, CDR2 FQNNGV. CDR3 region: CASSFMGLADLTDTQYF.

The V call is TRBV27, the J call TRBJ2-3; TCRdb returns TRBD1, unconfirmable since there is no DNA. In germline, CDR1 is MNHEY, CDR2 SMNVEV (reference sequence). The CDR3 totals 16 residues. The CDR3 loop reads CASSLPHSTGTDTQYF.

This chain uses TRBV12-3 or TRBV12-4 with TRBJ2-5. This CDR3 has 13 amino acids. Here the CDR3 reads CASSLVTVETQYF.

This chain connects TRBV30 to TRBJ2-7. The germline CDR1 and CDR2 sequences are GTSNPN and SVGIG (reference sequence). This CDR3 is built from 11 residues. The CDR3: CAWAKVHEQYF.

V gene TRBV9 combines with J gene TRBJ2-5; as DNA is missing, the TRBD1 call by TCRdb cannot be tested. The CDR3 contains 13 residues. Germline V CDR1 and CDR2: SGDLS, YYNGEE. CDR3 region: CASSRDPRETQYF.

The chain recombines TRBV2 with TRBJ2-2; no DNA is available, so the TRBD2 call from TCRdb remains unchecked. The CDR3 is 16 amino acids. CDR1 is SNHLY, CDR2 FYNNEI, per germline. The CDR3 loop reads CASGSLAGMNTGELFF.